A single sample is the source of the 9 T cell receptor beta chains below, sequenced in a study of blood T cell repertoires in COVID-19. TCRdb's copy holds only in-frame clones and misses some; the assay was immunoSEQ multiplex PCR. The sample records 80,000 or so clones, around 86% being singletons. Sequencing input: peripheral blood. These receptors originate from a woman aged 55 to 70 with acute or convalescent COVID-19.

This chain uses TRBV6-2 or TRBV6-3 with TRBJ2-2; maybe TRBD1 (5 bases). The V gene's germline CDR1 is MNHEY and CDR2 SVGEGT. The CDR3 runs to 13 residues. Trimming stripped 5 bases from V and 6 bases from J, with 10 bases between. CDR3 in amino acids: CASSPQGSGELFF. The CDR3 coding sequence is TGTGCCAGCAGTCCCCAGGGTTCCGGGGAGCTGTTTTTT.

The rearrangement uses TRBV29-1 and TRBJ2-1; TRBD2 matches 13 bases. This CDR3 region has 16 residues. With V trimmed by 5 bases and J by 0 bases, 4 bases remained unmatched. CDR1 and CDR2 from the germline V gene are SQVTM and ANQGSEA. CDR3 protein: CSVPGLAGFSYNEQFF. CDR3 coding DNA: TGCAGCGTTCCGGGACTAGCGGGATTCTCCTACAATGAGCAGTTCTTC.

In this sample, this clone turned up a few times. J is TRBJ1-1 and V is TRBV7-9; 9 bases line up with TRBD1. The length of the CDR3 is 13 residues. Germline V gene lookup returns CDR1 SEHNR and CDR2 FQNEAQ (reference sequence). The junction had 1 base not matched to a gene; V was cut back by 2 bases and J by 6 bases. The CDR3 spells CASSLRQGAEAFF. The DNA of the CDR3 is TGTGCCAGCAGCTTACGACAGGGGGCTGAAGCTTTCTTT.

This clone was found once. The chain employs TRBV7-9 and TRBJ2-5; no firm D call. Germline assignment: CDR1 SEHNR and CDR2 FQNEAQ (reference sequence). This CDR3 region has 14 residues. The V end lost 0 bases, the J end lost 2 bases, and 7 bases lay between the germline ends. DNA for the CDR3: TGTGCCAGCAGCTTAGCTGGGCTACAAGAGACCCAGTACTTC. It specifies CASSLAGLQETQYF.

The chain links TRBV10-3 to TRBJ1-1, with TRBD1 matching over 9 bases. The CDR3 length is 14 residues. Germline values: CDR1 ENHRY, CDR2 SYGVKD. J gave up 6 bases and V 6 bases, and 8 bases lay outside the gene matches. The CDR3 nucleotides read TGTGCCATCAGATTGGGACAGGGCAATTCTGAAGCTTTCTTT. It encodes CAIRLGQGNSEAFF.

This chain joins TRBV25-1 and TRBJ2-5; D gene ambiguous. This CDR3 spans 13 amino acids. V lost 5 bases to trimming and J lost 5 bases, with 12 bases between them. CDR1 is MGHDK, CDR2 SYGVNS, per germline. CDR3 sequence reads: CASSLVFEETQYF. The CDR3 bases are TGTGCCAGCAGTCTCGTATTTGAGGAGACCCAGTACTTC.

This chain uses TRBV2 with TRBJ2-3; weak D call: TRBD2 (6 bases). V lost 6 bases and J lost 0, with 10 bases in between. Germline loops: CDR1 SNHLY, CDR2 FYNNEI. The CDR3 contains 14 residues. This CDR3 reads CASRGLSSTDTQYF. The CDR3 bases are TGTGCCAGCAGGGGACTGAGCAGCACAGATACGCAGTATTTT.

This clone was counted once. The chain uses TRBV21-1 and TRBJ1-1. TRBV21-1 is a recognized pseudogene. The CDR3 length is 15 residues. The CDR3 coding sequence is TGTGCCAGCAGCAAACCGGCGGGGGGGAACACTGAAGCTTTCTTT. It codes for CASSKPAGGNTEAFF.

The chain recombines TRBV7-2 with TRBJ1-1; D not resolved. Trimming cost V 7 bases and J 1 base, with 13 bases left between them. CDR1 is SGHTA, CDR2 FQGNSA, per germline. The CDR3 is made up of 14 amino acids. CDR3 in amino acids: CASMKGGENTEAFF. As DNA, the CDR3 is TGTGCCAGCATGAAGGGCGGGGAGAACACTGAAGCTTTCTTT.